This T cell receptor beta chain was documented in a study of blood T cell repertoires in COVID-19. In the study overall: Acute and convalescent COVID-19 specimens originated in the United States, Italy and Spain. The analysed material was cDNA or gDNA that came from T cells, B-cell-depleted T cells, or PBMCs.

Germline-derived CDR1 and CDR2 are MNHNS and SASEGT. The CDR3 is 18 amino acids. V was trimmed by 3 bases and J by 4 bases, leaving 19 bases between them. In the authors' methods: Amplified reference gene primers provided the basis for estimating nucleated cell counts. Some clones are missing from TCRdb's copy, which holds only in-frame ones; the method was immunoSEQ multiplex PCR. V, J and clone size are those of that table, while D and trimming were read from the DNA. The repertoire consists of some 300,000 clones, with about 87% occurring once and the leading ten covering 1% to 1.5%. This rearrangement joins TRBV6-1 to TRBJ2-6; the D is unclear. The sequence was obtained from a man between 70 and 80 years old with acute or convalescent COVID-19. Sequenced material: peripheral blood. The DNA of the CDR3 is TGTGCCAGCAGTGATCAGTTGGGCCTCAGGTTAGGGGCCAACGTCCTGACTTTC. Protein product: CASSDQLGLRLGANVLTF.